Below, one T cell receptor (beta chain) is given with its context. Its antigen is unidentified. The CDR3 consists of 14 residues. Trimming pared 5 bases from V and 0 bases from J, leaving 8 bases between. Per germline, CDR1 SGHRS and CDR2 YFSETQ. Each TCR beta cDNA library carried unique molecular identifiers. Some 500,000 cDNA molecules came from around 1 to 10 million T cells. TCRdb itself ran the PCR reads through MiXCR, one entry per CDR3 protein. The table has more than 450,000 distinct CDR3 sequences, under 40% seen once; the top ten hold 4.5% to 7.5%. The data belong to a study of post-analysis software for immune sequencing data. In the study overall: Disease courses included relapsing-remitting, secondary progressive and progressive-relapsing multiple sclerosis.

Overall study findings and caveats: With TRBV5-6, TRBV5-1 and TRBV20-1 included, 5 or 6 TRBV segments were more frequent in patients than in controls. Strong co-clustering by F measure was evident for samples that had been prepared in the same batch.

The chain uses TRBV5-1 and TRBJ2-2; a weak D match, TRBD1 (6 bases). Sequencing input: blood. This sequence originates from a girl aged 2-17 years with multiple sclerosis. The DNA for the CDR3 is TGCGCCAGCAGGGACAGTCCGAACACCGGGGAGCTGTTTTTT. It encodes CASRDSPNTGELFF.